The 30 T cell receptor beta chains below all came from one sample that was sequenced in a study of blood T cell repertoires in COVID-19. Generated by immunoSEQ multiplex PCR, the TCRdb table keeps only in-frame clones and is missing some. The sample lists around 220,000 clones; approximately 85% were seen once. The sequencing input was peripheral blood. Receptors originate from a woman older than 75 with COVID-19, enrolled during active disease.

The rearrangement joins TRBV2 to TRBJ2-7; no definite D call. This CDR3 has 15 residues. Deletions cut 6 bases from V and 6 bases from J, with 21 bases between. Per the germline V gene, CDR1 is SNHLY and CDR2 is FYNNEI. The DNA of the CDR3 is TGTGCCAGCAGCTCAGCCCCGCGAGGTTTCAGCGAGCAGTACTTC. This gives the protein CASSSAPRGFSEQYF.

The chain employs TRBV27 and TRBJ1-2; tentatively, D is TRBD1 (6 bases). There are 15 residues in the CDR3. Germline loops: CDR1 MNHEY, CDR2 SMNVEV (reference sequence). Trimming left V 4 bases short and J 4 bases short, with 16 bases between. In DNA, the CDR3 is TGTGCCAGCAGTTCCCTCGGGGGGCGCTCCTATGGCTACACCTTC. Translation gives CASSSLGGRSYGYTF.

Regarding this clone: One end of the junction does not line up with germline, which may come from a read error. The chain uses TRBV6-2 or TRBV6-3 and TRBJ2-5; D gene unclear. The CDR3 is 14 residues long. CDR1 and CDR2 (germline): MNHEY, SVGEGT. This CDR3 is CASSRFSRQEAQYF. CDR3 in DNA: TGTGCCAGCAGTCGCTTCAGTCGGCAAGAGGCCCAGTACTTC.

The chain has TRBV7-9 and TRBJ1-2; the match to TRBD1 covers 10 bases. Losses at the gene ends were 4 bases for V and 8 bases for J; bases not matched to a gene: 7. CDR1 and CDR2 (germline): SEHNR, FQNEAQ (reference sequence). CDR3 length equals 14 residues. CDR3 nucleotide sequence: TGTGCCAGCAGCTCCACGGGACAGGGGTACGGCTACACCTTC. As protein: CASSSTGQGYGYTF. The whole variable domain, filled in from reference TRBV7-9 and TRBJ1-2, reads DTGVSQNPRHKITKRGQNVTFRCDPISEHNRLYWYRQTLGQGPEFLTYFQNEAQLEKSRLLSDRFSAERPKGSFSTLEIQRTEQGDSAMYLCASSSTGQGYGYTFGSGTRLTVV.

There are a few counts of this clone. CDR3 sequence (DNA): TGTGCCAGCAGCTCCTATCTGGGCAGGGAAAGAGATACGCAGTATTTT. Encoded protein: CASSSYLGRERDTQYF. This sequence joins TRBV5-6 and TRBJ2-3, with D tentatively TRBD1 (5 bases). From germline, CDR1 is SGHDT and CDR2 YYEEEE. CDR3 size: 16 residues. V was pared by 3 bases and J by 5 bases, with 19 bases between.

The rearrangement links TRBV4-1 to TRBJ1-2; 11 bases agree with TRBD1. The CDR3 is 16 amino acids. Looked up from germline, CDR1 is MGHRA and CDR2 is YSYEKL. V lost 1 base to trimming and J lost 4 bases; unmatched junction nucleotides: 5. CDR3 in amino acids: CASSQAWGQGVYGYTF. In DNA form, the CDR3 reads TGCGCCAGCAGCCAAGCATGGGGACAGGGGGTCTATGGCTACACCTTC.

The genes are TRBV10-2 and TRBJ2-6; 7 nucleotides line up with TRBD1. The CDR3 totals 15 residues. The germline V gene has CDR1 WSHSY and CDR2 SAAADI. Losses at the gene ends were 6 bases for V and 3 bases for J; bases not matched to a gene: 5. CDR3 nucleotides: TGCGCCAGCAGCGCAGGGGGTGTTGGGGCCAACGTCCTGACTTTC. This encodes CASSAGGVGANVLTF.

The rearrangement uses TRBV9 and TRBJ2-1; a possible D gene is TRBD2 (6 bases). V was shortened by 7 bases and J by 9 bases, with 20 bases between the two germline ends. The CDR3 covers 14 residues. CDR1 and CDR2 from the germline V gene are SGDLS and YYNGEE. The CDR3 bases are TGTGCCAGCTCTTGGGGCGGGGACCCCGGTGAGCAGTTCTTC. It specifies CASSWGGDPGEQFF.

This chain joins TRBV18 and TRBJ1-2; the match to TRBD1 covers 10 bases. The germline CDR1 and CDR2 sequences are KGHSH and LQKENI. The ends lost 6 bases at V and 5 bases at J; junction bases unmatched: 6. This CDR3 region has 14 residues. Here the CDR3 DNA reads TGTGCCAGCTCCCAGGGACAGGGGACGTATGGCTACACCTTC. Amino acids: CASSQGQGTYGYTF.

V usage is TRBV6-2 or TRBV6-3 and J usage is TRBJ2-1, with a possible D match to TRBD1 (5 bases). The germline V and J ends were trimmed by 6 bases and 0 bases, with 12 bases remaining between them. The CDR3 totals 15 residues. The V gene's germline CDR1 is MNHEY and CDR2 SVGEGT. CDR3 nucleotides: TGTGCCAGCAGCCCGCGGCAGGGCTCCTACAATGAGCAGTTCTTC. Its translation is CASSPRQGSYNEQFF.

The gene calls are TRBV20-1 and TRBJ1-1; D may be TRBD1 (5 bases). The CDR3 sequence is 11 residues long. From germline, CDR1 is DFQATT and CDR2 SNEGSKA (reference sequence). V shed 5 bases and J shed 3 bases, with 7 bases lying between them. This CDR3 is CSALGDTEAFF. The CDR3 coding sequence is TGCAGTGCTTTAGGGGACACTGAAGCTTTCTTT.

The sample holds one count of this clone. The gene calls are TRBV10-3 and TRBJ2-3, with 12 bases matching TRBD2. Germline V CDR1 and CDR2: ENHRY, SYGVKD. The CDR3 totals 18 residues. Unmatched junction bases numbered 4, after V lost 0 bases and J lost 0 bases. The CDR3 sequence: CAISESRLAGASTDTQYF. The CDR3, as DNA: TGTGCCATCAGTGAGTCCAGACTAGCGGGAGCTAGCACAGATACGCAGTATTTT.

This chain connects TRBV19 to TRBJ2-2; 7 bases fit TRBD2. The CDR3 runs to 15 residues. Germline assignment: CDR1 LNHDA and CDR2 SQIVND (reference sequence). V shed 5 bases and J 2 bases; nucleotides not matched to a gene: 5. This CDR3 reads CASSSAGENTGELFF. For the CDR3, the DNA is TGTGCCAGTAGTTCGGCGGGGGAAAACACCGGGGAGCTGTTTTTT.

Points on this clone: Other DNA sequences in the sample encode the same CDR3. The chain has TRBV6-5 and TRBJ2-1; TRBD2 aligns across 9 bases. This CDR3 spans 15 amino acids. The ends lost 4 bases at V and 3 bases at J; junction bases unmatched: 4. Germline V gives CDR1 MNHEY, CDR2 SVGAGI. CDR3 loop: CASSLAGVVYNEQFF. The CDR3 bases are TGTGCCAGCAGTTTAGCGGGAGTAGTCTACAATGAGCAGTTCTTC.

The chain has TRBV10-3 and TRBJ1-2; D unclear. Germline V gives CDR1 ENHRY, CDR2 SYGVKD. The V and J ends lost 6 bases and 4 bases respectively, with 12 bases between them. The CDR3 is made up of 13 amino acids. DNA of the CDR3: TGTGCCATCAGAGAAGACACTTTCTATGGCTACACCTTC. Protein sequence: CAIREDTFYGYTF.

About this clone itself: One end of the junction does not line up with germline, which may come from a read error. The chain couples TRBV10-2 to TRBJ2-7; 10 positions match TRBD1. The V gene's germline CDR1 is WSHSY and CDR2 SAAADI. The CDR3 has 14 amino acids. The CDR3 coding sequence is TGCGCCAGCAGTGAGTTCGGACAGGGGGGAGCTCGGCACTTC. It is translated as CASSEFGQGGARHF.

This chain's CDR3 is CASGTSTDTQYF. The CDR3 DNA reads TGTGCTAGTGGAACTAGCACAGATACGCAGTATTTT. V and J are TRBV12-5 and TRBJ2-3; D gene ambiguous. There are 12 residues in the CDR3. Trimming removed 6 bases at V and 0 bases at J, with 4 bases between. Germline CDR1 is LGHNT and CDR2 is FRNRAP.

J is TRBJ1-2 and V is TRBV13; D gene uncertain. The CDR3 is 14 residues long. With 0 bases removed from V and 7 bases from J, the gap between germline ends came to 12 bases. Germline CDR1 reads PRHDT; CDR2 reads FYEKMQ (reference sequence). CDR3 nucleotides: TGTGCCAGCAGCTTAGGCCGTAGTCTTCCTGGCTACACCTTC. Its translation is CASSLGRSLPGYTF. The full variable domain, rest sourced from reference TRBV13 and TRBJ1-2, is AAGVIQSPRHLIKEKRETATLKCYPIPRHDTVYWYQQGPGQDPQFLISFYEKMQSDKGSIPDRFSAQQFSDYHSELNMSSLELGDSALYFCASSLGRSLPGYTFGSGTRLTVV.

The chain joins TRBV7-9 to TRBJ1-4; D uncertain. With 3 bases removed from V and 5 bases from J, the gap between germline ends came to 13 bases. This CDR3 region has 15 residues. Per germline, CDR1 SEHNR and CDR2 FQNEAQ (reference sequence). Here the CDR3 DNA reads TGTGCCAGCAGCTTCCCGGGAGTTCAGAATGAAAAACTGTTTTTT. It is translated as CASSFPGVQNEKLFF.

This chain uses TRBV6-5 with TRBJ1-1; the D is unclear. V was shortened by 4 bases and J by 8 bases, with 8 bases between the two germline ends. Germline CDR1 MNHEY, CDR2 SVGAGI. The CDR3 has 11 residues. The CDR3 spells CASSSSREAFF. For the CDR3, the DNA is TGTGCCAGCAGTTCTAGCAGAGAAGCTTTCTTT.

The rearrangement joins TRBV29-1 to TRBJ1-1; the match to TRBD1 covers 7 bases. Germline V gene lookup returns CDR1 SQVTM and CDR2 ANQGSEA. The CDR3 totals 15 residues. V shed 4 bases and J 1 base; nucleotides not matched to a gene: 9. DNA of the CDR3: TGCAGCGTTGGGGGTCGGGGACAGCCGAACACTGAAGCTTTCTTT. It yields the protein CSVGGRGQPNTEAFF.

The chain combines TRBV6-1 with TRBJ2-1, with TRBD2 matching 9 bases. CDR3 length: 14 residues. The germline V gene has CDR1 MNHNS and CDR2 SASEGT. Trimming removed 0 bases from V and 16 bases from J; junction bases left unmatched: 10. The CDR3 bases are TGTGCCAGCAGTGAAGCAGGACTAGCGAGCAGGGCATTCTTC. This encodes CASSEAGLASRAFF.

A single count supports this clone. The chain joins TRBV18 to TRBJ1-5, with TRBD1 identical over 7 bases. J was trimmed by 3 bases and V by 2 bases; bases with no gene match: 1. CDR3 size: 14 residues. Germline assignment: CDR1 KGHSH and CDR2 LQKENI. CDR3 residues: CASSPDRDNQPQHF. CDR3 in DNA: TGTGCCAGCTCACCAGACAGGGACAATCAGCCCCAGCATTTT.

In this sample, this clone turned up once. V usage is TRBV30 and J usage is TRBJ2-6; possible D gene TRBD2, 5 bases. Trimming left V 4 bases short and J 0 bases short, with 10 bases between. CDR3 size: 15 residues. CDR1 and CDR2 from the germline V gene are GTSNPN and SVGIG (reference sequence). The CDR3 DNA follows: TGTGCCTGGACCCACGGGGACTCTGGGGCCAACGTCCTGACTTTC. Translating gives CAWTHGDSGANVLTF.

The table lists this clone with a count of one. V usage is TRBV6-5 and J usage is TRBJ1-6, with D hard to call. Germline V gene data show CDR1 as MNHEY and CDR2 as SVGAGI. V gave up 8 bases and J gave up 10 bases, with 18 bases separating them. The CDR3 contains 14 residues. The CDR3 region is CASRKDGGNSPLHF. The CDR3 region has the DNA TGTGCCAGCCGGAAGGACGGCGGGAACTCACCCCTCCACTTT.

This clone was detected a few times. The J gene is TRBJ1-1, the V gene TRBV5-1; TRBD1 might be the D (6 bases). The germline V gene encodes CDR1 SGHRS and CDR2 YFSETQ. There are 15 residues in the CDR3. The V end was cut by 2 bases, the J end by 1 base, with 12 bases between. CDR3 region: CASSLTGNQNTEAFF. Here the CDR3 DNA reads TGCGCCAGCAGCTTAACAGGGAATCAGAACACTGAAGCTTTCTTT.

This CDR3 is CASSLGGIVGYTF. In nucleotides, the CDR3 is TGTGCCAGTAGTCTGGGGGGAATAGTTGGCTACACCTTC. The genes are TRBV19 and TRBJ1-2; a weak D match, TRBD1 (5 bases). Germline V gives CDR1 LNHDA, CDR2 SQIVND (reference sequence). The CDR3 totals 13 residues. V was clipped by 5 bases and J by 7 bases, with 14 bases between them. Full variable domain (outside the CDR3, taken from reference TRBV19 and TRBJ1-2): DGGITQSPKYLFRKEGQNVTLSCEQNLNHDAMYWYRQDPGQGLRLIYYSQIVNDFQKGDIAEGYSVSREKKESFPLTVTSAQKNPTAFYLCASSLGGIVGYTFGSGTRLTVV.

The chain is built from TRBV6-4 and TRBJ1-2; 12 bases match TRBD1. The CDR3 covers 16 residues. Germline lookup yields CDR1 MRHNA and CDR2 SNTAGT. Trimming cost V 6 bases and J 8 bases; bases outside gene matches: 13. CDR3 in amino acids: CASRSPGQGARRGYTF. CDR3 coding DNA: TGTGCCAGCAGGTCACCGGGACAGGGGGCGCGTAGGGGCTACACCTTC.

The V and J genes are TRBV5-1 and TRBJ1-1; possible D gene TRBD1, 6 bases. CDR3 length: 13 residues. Trimming removed 2 bases at V and 4 bases at J, with 9 bases between. CDR1 is SGHRS and CDR2 is YFSETQ in the germline V gene. For the CDR3, the DNA is TGCGCCAGCAGCTTCACAGGGTCCACTGAAGCTTTCTTT. Protein sequence: CASSFTGSTEAFF.

CDR3 sequence reads: CASSDGTGVNSPLHF. The CDR3 nucleotides read TGTGCCAGCAGTGACGGGACAGGGGTAAATTCACCCCTCCACTTT. The chain links TRBV2 to TRBJ1-6; TRBD1 matches at 10 bases. The CDR3 runs 15 residues. Per the germline V gene, CDR1 is SNHLY and CDR2 is FYNNEI. V dropped 3 bases and J dropped 7; count of bases not matched to a gene: 3.